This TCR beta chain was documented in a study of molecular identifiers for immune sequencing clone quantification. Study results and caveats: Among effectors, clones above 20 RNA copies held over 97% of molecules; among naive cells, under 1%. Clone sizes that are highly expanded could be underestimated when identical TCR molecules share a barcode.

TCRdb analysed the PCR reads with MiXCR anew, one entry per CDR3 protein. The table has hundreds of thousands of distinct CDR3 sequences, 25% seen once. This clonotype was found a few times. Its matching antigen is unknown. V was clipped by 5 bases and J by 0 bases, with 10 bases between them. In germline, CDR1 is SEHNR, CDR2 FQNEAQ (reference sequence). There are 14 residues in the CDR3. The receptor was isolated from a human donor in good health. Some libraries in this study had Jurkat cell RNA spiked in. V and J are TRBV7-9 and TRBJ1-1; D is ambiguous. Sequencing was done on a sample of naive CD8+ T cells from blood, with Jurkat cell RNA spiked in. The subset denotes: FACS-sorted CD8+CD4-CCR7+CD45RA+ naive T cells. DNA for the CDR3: TGTGCCAGCAGCGCTGCACGCATGAACACTGAAGCTTTCTTT. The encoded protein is CASSAARMNTEAFF.